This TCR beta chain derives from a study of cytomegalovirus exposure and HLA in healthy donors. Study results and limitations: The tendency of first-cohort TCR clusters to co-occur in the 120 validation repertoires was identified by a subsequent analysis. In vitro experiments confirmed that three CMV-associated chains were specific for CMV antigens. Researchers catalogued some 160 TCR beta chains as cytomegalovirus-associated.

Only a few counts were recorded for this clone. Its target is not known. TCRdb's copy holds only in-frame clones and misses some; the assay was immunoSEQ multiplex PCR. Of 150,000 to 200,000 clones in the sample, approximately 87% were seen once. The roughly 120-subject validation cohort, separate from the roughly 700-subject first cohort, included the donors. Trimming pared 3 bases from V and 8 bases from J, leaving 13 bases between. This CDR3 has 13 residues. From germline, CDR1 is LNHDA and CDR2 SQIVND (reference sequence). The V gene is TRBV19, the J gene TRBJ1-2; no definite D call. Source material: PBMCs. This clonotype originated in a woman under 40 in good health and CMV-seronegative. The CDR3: CASSMVPGGGYTF. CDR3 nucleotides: TGTGCCAGTAGTATGGTGCCAGGCGGGGGCTACACCTTC.